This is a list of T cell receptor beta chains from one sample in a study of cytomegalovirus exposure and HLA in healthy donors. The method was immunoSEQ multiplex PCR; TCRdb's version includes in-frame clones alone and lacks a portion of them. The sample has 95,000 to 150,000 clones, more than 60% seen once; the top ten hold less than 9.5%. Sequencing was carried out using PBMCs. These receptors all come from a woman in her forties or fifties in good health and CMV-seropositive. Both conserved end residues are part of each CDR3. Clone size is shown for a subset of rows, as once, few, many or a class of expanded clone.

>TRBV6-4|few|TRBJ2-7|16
CASSDPNRGDPYEQYF
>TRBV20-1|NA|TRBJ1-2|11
CSSARDTFYTF
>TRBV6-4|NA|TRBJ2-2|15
CATSPGLAGSGELFF
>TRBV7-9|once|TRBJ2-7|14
CASSLDRGTYEQYF
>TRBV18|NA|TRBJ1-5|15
CASSPGTGDNQPQHF
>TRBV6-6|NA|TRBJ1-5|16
CASSYSIRGRGQPQHF
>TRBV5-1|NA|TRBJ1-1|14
CASSWSRMNTEAFF
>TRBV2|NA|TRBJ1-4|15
CASSDRAGLSEKLFF
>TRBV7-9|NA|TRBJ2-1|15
CASSSTGFPYNEQFF
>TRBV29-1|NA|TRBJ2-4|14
CSVGYHWAKNIQYF
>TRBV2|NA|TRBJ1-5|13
CASSGRGSQPQHF
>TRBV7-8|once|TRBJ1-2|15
CASSLAPGQEYGYTF
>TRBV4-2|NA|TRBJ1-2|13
CASSQETLYGYTF
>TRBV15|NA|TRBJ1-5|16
CATSRASGQSNQPQHF
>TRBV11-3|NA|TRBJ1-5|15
CASSSRGQGCQPQHF
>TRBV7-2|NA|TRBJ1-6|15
CASSLTHREGSPLHF
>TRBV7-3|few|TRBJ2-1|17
CASSLTRSSGVRNEQFF
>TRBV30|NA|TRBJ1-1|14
CAWSVRQPNTEAFF
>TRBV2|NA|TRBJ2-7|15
CASLVASGNAREQYF
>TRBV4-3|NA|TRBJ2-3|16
CASSPRGERSTDTQYF
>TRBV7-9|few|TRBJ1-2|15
CASSLSRGWYDGYTF
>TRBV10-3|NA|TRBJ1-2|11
CANEGDYGYTF
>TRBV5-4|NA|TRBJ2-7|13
CASSLTGGDEQYF
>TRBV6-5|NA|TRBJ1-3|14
CASSRGGSGNTIYF
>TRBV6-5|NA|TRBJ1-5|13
CASSFSRNQPQHF
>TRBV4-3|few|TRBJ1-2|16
CASSRAGTGANYGYTF
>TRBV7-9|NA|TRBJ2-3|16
CASSLVVAASTDTQYF
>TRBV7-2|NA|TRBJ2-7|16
CASSLGPDHGGYEQYF
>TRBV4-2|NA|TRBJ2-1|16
CASSQEGLAGLNEQFF
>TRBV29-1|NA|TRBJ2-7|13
CSVEESGGGSKYF
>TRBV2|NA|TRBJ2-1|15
CASGSLAPLSQEQFF
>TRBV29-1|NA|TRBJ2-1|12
CSVARSCNEQFF
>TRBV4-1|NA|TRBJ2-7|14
CASSQDPGLFEQYF
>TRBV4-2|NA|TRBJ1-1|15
CASSPTGVRNTEAFF
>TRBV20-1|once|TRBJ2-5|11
CSAQGQETQYF
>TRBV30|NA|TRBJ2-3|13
CAWGIRGADTQYF
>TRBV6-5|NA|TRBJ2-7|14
CASSPDRGLREQYF
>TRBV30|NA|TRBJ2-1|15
CAWGGSPSSYNEQFF
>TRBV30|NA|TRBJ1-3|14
CAWGPSTSGNTIYF
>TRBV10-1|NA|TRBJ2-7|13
CASTPRRGYEQYF
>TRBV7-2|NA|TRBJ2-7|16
CASSLVLAGGPYEQYF
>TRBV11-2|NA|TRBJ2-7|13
CASLNGTYYEQYF
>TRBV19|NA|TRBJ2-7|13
CASSMTGYGVQYF
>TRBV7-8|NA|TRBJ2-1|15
CASSLGGEYNNEQFF
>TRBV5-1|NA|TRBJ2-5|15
CASSLLGQKQETQYF
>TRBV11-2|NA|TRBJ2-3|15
CASSSGRSSTDTQYF
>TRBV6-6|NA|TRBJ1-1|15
CASSYSPGMNTEAFF
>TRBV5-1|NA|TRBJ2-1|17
CASSLEWALLSYNEQFF
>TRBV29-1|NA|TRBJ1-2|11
CSVGQGNGYTF
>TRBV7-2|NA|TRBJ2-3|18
CASSLGIGLAGATDTQYF
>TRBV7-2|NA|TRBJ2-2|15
CASSFSGTNTGELFF
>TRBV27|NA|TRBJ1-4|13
CASSGQGAEKLFF
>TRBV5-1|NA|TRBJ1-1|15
CASSLYGNRNTEAFF
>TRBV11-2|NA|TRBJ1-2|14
CASSPGQGGEGYTF
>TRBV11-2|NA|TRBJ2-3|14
CASRKRLATDTQYF
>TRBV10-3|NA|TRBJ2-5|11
CAINRGETQYF
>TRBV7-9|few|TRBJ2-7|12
CASSSGAYEQYF